The sequence of this T cell receptor (beta chain) was determined in a study of T cells after yellow fever vaccination. As for the study in general: Researchers used CD3, CD45RA, CCR7 and CD95 to sort out EM, EMRA, CM and Tscm memory subsets.

Study-level findings and limits: One caveat is that FACS-sorted repertoires could contain abundant clonotypes contaminating from the bulk population. Sorted memory subsets on day 0 showed almost all vaccine-responding clonotypes to be undetectable.

TCRdb reanalysed the 5' RACE reads using MiXCR and keeps one entry per CDR3 protein. This table holds some 48,000 distinct CDR3 sequences, 5.5% to 7.5% found once. V was cut by 5 bases and J by 7 bases, with 15 bases left in between. The CDR3 is made up of 13 amino acids. The germline CDR1 and CDR2 sequences are GTSNPN and SVGIG (reference sequence). The source is a man aged 25 to 40 who received the YFV17D yellow fever vaccine. Sequenced here: PBMCs, either bulk or a sorted T-cell subset (CD4+, CD8+, memory, or dextramer-sorted; not recorded which), sampled 45 days after the yellow fever booster vaccination. The rearrangement joins TRBV30 to TRBJ1-3; D is ambiguous. The CDR3 DNA reads TGTGCCTGGGAGCATGCAGGATCCAACACCATATATTTT. Its translation: CAWEHAGSNTIYF.